Listed below are T cell receptor beta chains from one sample, sequenced in a study of OX40 agonist ivuxolimab in advanced cancers. Sequenced by immunoSEQ multiplex PCR; TCRdb stores in-frame clones only, minus some. The sample lists almost 90,000 clones, approximately 91% occurring once. The specimen was CD4+ or CD8+ T cells sorted from blood, collected in a trial of the OX40 agonist ivuxolimab. The receptors were gathered from an adult with an advanced solid tumor such as melanoma, head and neck, liver or kidney cancer. Both conserved end residues are part of each CDR3. Each record gives: D gene, V gene, J gene, clone size, CDR3 DNA, CDR3 protein. A D gene is named only where the DNA matches it firmly. The size of a clone is reported for some rows only, either as once, few or many, or as a class for expanded clones.

.	TRBV11-2	TRBJ2-5	.	TGTGCCAGCAGCCTCGGGGTTCAAGAGACCCAGTACTTC	CASSLGVQETQYF
.	TRBV7-2	TRBJ1-6	.	TGTGCCAGCAGCCTCACCGCGACAGGCGACTATAATTCACCCCTCCACTTT	CASSLTATGDYNSPLHF
TRBD1	TRBV27	TRBJ2-7	.	TGTGCCAGCAGTTTGGACAGGAATGCTTACGAGCAGTACTTC	CASSLDRNAYEQYF
TRBD1	TRBV5-1	TRBJ2-5	.	TGCGCCAGCAGCTTGGAACAGGGGTTTGGAGAGACCCAGTACTTC	CASSLEQGFGETQYF
TRBD1	TRBV19	TRBJ2-7	.	TGTGCCACCAGACCGGGACAGGGGATTGGGGAGCAGTACTTC	CATRPGQGIGEQYF
.	TRBV7-9	TRBJ2-2	.	TGTGCCAGCAGCTTCCCTGCGAACACCGGGGAGCTGTTTTTT	CASSFPANTGELFF
.	TRBV7-9	TRBJ1-3	once	TGTGCCAGCAGCTTACAGGGCAGCTCTGGAAACACCATATATTTT	CASSLQGSSGNTIYF
.	TRBV28	TRBJ1-1	.	TGTGCCAGCAGTTTGGCGTTGGGGGGAAACACTGAAGCTTTCTTT	CASSLALGGNTEAFF
.	TRBV6-1	TRBJ2-7	once	TGTGCCAGCCGATCATTTAAGGGCAGAGCCTACGAGCAGTACTTC	CASRSFKGRAYEQYF
.	TRBV19	TRBJ2-7	.	TGTGCCAGTAGTATAGGGAACTCCCTCCAGGCCGAGCAGTACTTC	CASSIGNSLQAEQYF
.	TRBV29-1	TRBJ2-1	.	TGCAGCGTTGACCAGGGATCGGGGCAGTTCTTC	CSVDQGSGQFF
TRBD2	TRBV9	TRBJ2-1	.	TGTGCCAGCAGCGACCCTCCTAGCGGTCAAACCTACAATGAGCAGTTCTTC	CASSDPPSGQTYNEQFF
.	TRBV19	TRBJ2-2	.	TGTGCGAGTACCGGGGGCCTCTCAAAGAACACCGGGGAGCTGTTTTTT	CASTGGLSKNTGELFF
TRBD1	TRBV28	TRBJ2-3	.	TGTGCCAGCATCAGAGACAGGGAAGATACGCAGTATTTT	CASIRDREDTQYF
TRBD2	TRBV2	TRBJ2-3	once	TGTGCCAGCGGGGGGGTGGGTACAGATACGCAGTATTTT	CASGGVGTDTQYF
.	TRBV27	TRBJ1-1	.	TGTGCCAGCAGTGCCTTGTGGGGGAGTACTGAAGCTTTCTTT	CASSALWGSTEAFF
.	TRBV5-1	TRBJ1-3	.	TGCGCCAGCAGCTTGGACTCGGTTGGTTCCGGAAACACCATATATTTT	CASSLDSVGSGNTIYF
.	TRBV11-2	TRBJ1-2	.	TGTGCCACCGTCGTAGGAAGTGAGGGAGGCTACACCTTC	CATVVGSEGGYTF
.	TRBV5-1	TRBJ1-1	.	TGCGCCAGCAGCTTGGACAGCATGAACACTGAAGCTTTCTTT	CASSLDSMNTEAFF
TRBD1	TRBV5-1	TRBJ2-6	.	TGCGCCAGCAGTACCAGGGGGACCGGGGCCAACGTCCTGACTTTC	CASSTRGTGANVLTF
.	TRBV11-2	TRBJ1-4	.	TGTGCCAGCACGGAGGGGGCAACTAATGAAAAACTGTTTTTT	CASTEGATNEKLFF
.	TRBV18	TRBJ1-3	once	TGTGCCAGCTCACCACCGGGCAGCCTAGCTGGAAACACCATATATTTT	CASSPPGSLAGNTIYF
.	TRBV5-4	TRBJ2-7	once	TGTGCCAGCAGCTTGGGCTCGGGTTACGAGCAGTACTTC	CASSLGSGYEQYF
.	TRBV11-2	TRBJ2-3	.	TGTGCCAGCAGCCGCGGGGTTGGCACAGATACGCAGTATTTT	CASSRGVGTDTQYF
.	TRBV27	TRBJ1-6	.	TGTGCCAGCAGTTTAAGAAGGGGGTCGGGGGGGAATTCACCCCTCCACTTT	CASSLRRGSGGNSPLHF
TRBD1	TRBV13	TRBJ1-3	.	TGTGCCAGCAGCTCCTACCACGGACAGGGTGGAAACACCATATATTTT	CASSSYHGQGGNTIYF